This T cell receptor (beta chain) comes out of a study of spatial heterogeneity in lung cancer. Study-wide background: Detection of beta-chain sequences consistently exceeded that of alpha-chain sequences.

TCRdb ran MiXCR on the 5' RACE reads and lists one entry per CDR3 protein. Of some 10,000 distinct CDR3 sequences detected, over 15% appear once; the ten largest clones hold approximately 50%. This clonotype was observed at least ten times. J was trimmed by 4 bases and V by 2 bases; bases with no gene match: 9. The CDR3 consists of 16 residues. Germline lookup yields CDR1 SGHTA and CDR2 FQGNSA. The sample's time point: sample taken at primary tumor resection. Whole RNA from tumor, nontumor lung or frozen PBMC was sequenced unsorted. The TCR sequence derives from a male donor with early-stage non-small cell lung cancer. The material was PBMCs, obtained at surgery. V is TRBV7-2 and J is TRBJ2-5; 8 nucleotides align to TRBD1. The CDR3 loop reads CASSLMSRGHPETQYF. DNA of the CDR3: TGTGCCAGCAGCTTAATGTCCAGGGGGCATCCAGAGACCCAGTACTTC.